This T cell receptor beta chain stems from a study of blood T cell repertoires in COVID-19. Study-level information: COVID-19 samples collected from the United States, Italy and Spain covered acute and convalescent phases. Sample material is recorded as cDNA or gDNA derived from T cells, B-cell-depleted T cells, or PBMCs.

V was pared by 4 bases and J by 1 base, with 13 bases between. In germline, CDR1 is LGHDT, CDR2 YNNKEL (reference sequence). This CDR3 is built from 15 residues. The Seattle patients, enrolled during active infection, were followed longitudinally. Original analysis: Estimates of nucleated cell counts were drawn from the amplification of reference gene primers. Repertoires were generated with immunoSEQ multiplex PCR, while TCRdb's copy carries only in-frame clones and drops some. V, J and clone size are taken as reported in that table, and D and trimming were inferred from the DNA itself. The sample records 250,000 to 300,000 clones, about 87% being singletons.

Source material: peripheral blood. The receptor comes from a woman in her fifties or sixties with COVID-19, enrolled during active disease. The chain uses TRBV3-1 (or the pseudogene TRBV3-2) and TRBJ1-1; D is undetermined. The CDR3 spells CASSPRFLGNTEAFF. The CDR3, as DNA: TGTGCCAGCAGCCCACGGTTCCTCGGGAACACTGAAGCTTTCTTT.